This T cell receptor beta chain was documented in a study of T cell clones after liver transplantation. Looking at the study overall: Until 12-24 months post-transplant, subjects got standard immunosuppression and no induction.

Data came from immunoSEQ multiplex PCR; TCRdb stores just in-frame clones and leaves some out. The sample shows about 71,000 clones, over 70% of them seen only once. The V gene's germline CDR1 is MDHEN and CDR2 SYDVKM. There are 17 residues in the CDR3. Trimming pared 7 bases from V and 4 bases from J, leaving 23 bases between. The material sequenced was CD4+ T cells from blood, taken 12 months after liver transplant. This TCR was recovered from a human patient who received a liver transplant. A share of the T cells may be of graft donor origin. The chain uses TRBV28 and TRBJ1-5; D is perhaps TRBD1 (6 bases). The CDR3 DNA sequence: TGTGCCAGCACGACCTACACAGGGTTCTTTGAAAATCAGCCCCAGCATTTT. Residues: CASTTYTGFFENQPQHF.